This T cell receptor (beta chain) was found in a study of human thymus T cells. Thymus specimens were resections from corrective heart surgery. Donors were healthy Finnish infants having corrective surgery for congenital heart defects. On this clone: The antigen remains unidentified.

The CDR3 has 13 residues. V lost 6 bases and J lost 7, with 16 bases in between. Germline CDR1 reads MNHNS; CDR2 reads SASEGT. Study-wide findings and caveats: The authors found apparently biased V and J gene usage in thymic and blood repertoires. Highly overlapping thymic repertoires among unrelated individuals were reported in related research.

Only in-frame clones appear in the TCRdb table, and some are missing; sequencing was by immunoSEQ multiplex PCR. The top ten hold approximately 0.03% of the sample, which has some 72,000 clones, just over 95% seen once. The specimen sequenced was thymus tissue. The V call is TRBV6-1, the J call TRBJ2-7, with a weak D call TRBD2 (6 bases). The receptor was isolated from a boy under three years old with a congenital heart defect but otherwise immunologically healthy. The chain's CDR3 is CASRPGTPGEQYF. CDR3 in DNA: TGTGCCAGCAGGCCTGGGACTCCTGGGGAGCAGTACTTC.